What follows describes a single T cell receptor (beta chain). Its recognized antigen is unknown. Base quality data are lacking; no much larger clone is found one base away. This entry is derived from a study of PD-1 blockade in mismatch repair-deficient tumors (dated by TCRdb to the late 2010s). Turning to the overall study: Between late 2013 and 2016, the trial enrolled around 89 consecutive patients with about twelve mismatch repair-deficient cancer types, every one of whom had been previously treated and was progressing. Tumor-associated T cell clones in the peripheral blood of patients responding to PD-1 blockade were tracked using deep sequencing of TCR CDR3 regions. The paper as a whole reports these results and caveats: After pembrolizumab, tumor-resident clones, which were often undetectable in blood before treatment, expanded rapidly and then contracted, generally ahead of radiologic responses. Clonal expansion was elicited by three of the seven peptides, yielding approximately 140 unique blood TCRs of which seven were also found in tumor, and every positive peptide was derived from frameshift mutations.

Libraries were built with the immunoSEQ multiplex PCR assay. The original pipeline was this. A clone was classified as neoantigen-specific if the clone expanded significantly in response to the relevant peptide and did not expand significantly in response to any other peptide tested. The clones in this table, taken by TCRdb from immuneACCESS, are in-frame only. Not every clone is retained; where verified, under half of the shortfall comes from an unresolved V gene, and the cause of the rest is unknown. D and trimming come from the DNA, and the V and J calls and clone size come from that table. The table for this sample lists about 9,800 clones; approximately 84% of them were counted only once. The ten largest clones represent roughly a fifth of the sample. Taken with the paper, the label for time point translates to: approximately 11-day in vitro stimulation with candidate neoantigen peptide 2. Mismatch repair deficiency was established in every enrolled patient by polymerase chain reaction or immunohistochemistry. TCR sequencing was carried out for three patients who responded to pembrolizumab therapy. Each of several ELISpot-reactive candidate neoantigen peptides was used in an approximately 10-day in vitro stimulation prior to TCR sequencing. A control culture without peptide was run identically and served as baseline for clone fold-change calculations. Pembrolizumab PD-1 blockade was prospectively tested in advanced mismatch repair-deficient cancers, regardless of tissue of origin, in the phase II trial.

CDR1 and CDR2 (MNHNS, SASEGT) derive from the germline V gene. V is trimmed back by 4 bases and J by 6 bases, and the junction contains 4 bases that no gene match accounts for. CDR3 length: 15 amino acids, cysteine to phenylalanine. The CDR3 DNA has 45 bases and is translated from base 1. The clonotype originates from an adult with mismatch repair-deficient cancer. The source was cells cultured in vitro, collected from a patient treated with pembrolizumab. Rearrangement joined TRBV6-1 to TRBJ1-4, with 11 middle bases fitting TRBD1. The DNA sequence reads TGTGCCAGCAGTGGCCGGACAGGGGGCGATGAAAAACTGTTTTTT. Translated, this is CASSGRTGGDEKLFF.